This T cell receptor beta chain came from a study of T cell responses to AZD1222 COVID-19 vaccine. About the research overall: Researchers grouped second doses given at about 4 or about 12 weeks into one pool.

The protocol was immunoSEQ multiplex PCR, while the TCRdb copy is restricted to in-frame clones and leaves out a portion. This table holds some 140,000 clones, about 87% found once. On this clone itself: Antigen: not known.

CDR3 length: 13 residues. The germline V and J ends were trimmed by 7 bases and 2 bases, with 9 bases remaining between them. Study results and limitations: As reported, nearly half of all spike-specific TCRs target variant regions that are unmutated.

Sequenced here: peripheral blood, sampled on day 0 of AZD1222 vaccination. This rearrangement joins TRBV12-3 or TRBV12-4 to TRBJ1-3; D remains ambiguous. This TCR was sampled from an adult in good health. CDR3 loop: CASTRGTGNTIYF. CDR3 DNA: TGTGCCAGCACCCGGGGTACTGGAAACACCATATATTTT.